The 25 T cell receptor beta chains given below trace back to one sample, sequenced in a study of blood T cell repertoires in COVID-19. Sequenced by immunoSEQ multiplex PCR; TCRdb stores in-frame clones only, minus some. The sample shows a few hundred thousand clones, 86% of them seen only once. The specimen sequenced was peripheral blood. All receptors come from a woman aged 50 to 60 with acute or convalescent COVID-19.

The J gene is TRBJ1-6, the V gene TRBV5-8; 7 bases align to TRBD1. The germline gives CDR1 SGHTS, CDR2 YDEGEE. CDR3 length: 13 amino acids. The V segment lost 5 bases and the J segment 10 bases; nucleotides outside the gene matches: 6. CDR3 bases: TGTGCCAGCAGATATGACAGGGAATCACCCCTCCACTTT. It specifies CASRYDRESPLHF.

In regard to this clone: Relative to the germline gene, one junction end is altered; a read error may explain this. Written as DNA, the CDR3 is TGTGCTAGCAGCTTGGGCTTCGGGAACAATGAGCAGTTCTTC. Translated: CASSLGFGNNEQFF. The chain carries TRBV7-7 and TRBJ2-1, with D maybe TRBD2 (5 bases). This CDR3 is 14 amino acids long. From germline, CDR1 is SSHAT and CDR2 FNYEAQ (reference sequence).

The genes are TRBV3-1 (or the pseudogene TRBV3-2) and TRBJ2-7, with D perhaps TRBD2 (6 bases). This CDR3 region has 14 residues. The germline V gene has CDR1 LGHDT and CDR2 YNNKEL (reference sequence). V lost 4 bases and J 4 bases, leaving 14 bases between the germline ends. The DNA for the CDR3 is TGTGCCAGCAGCCCCGGGGGATTATATTACGAGCAGTACTTC. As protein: CASSPGGLYYEQYF.

The DNA for the CDR3 is TGTGCCAGCAGTTTGCTCGGGCGAACAGGGGCTGAAAAACTGTTTTTT. As protein: CASSLLGRTGAEKLFF. The genes are TRBV27 and TRBJ1-4, with 7 nucleotides matching TRBD1. In germline, CDR1 is MNHEY, CDR2 SMNVEV (reference sequence). V shed 3 bases and J 7 bases; nucleotides not matched to a gene: 11. This CDR3 has 16 residues.

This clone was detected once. In DNA form, the CDR3 reads TGTGCCAGCAGTTCTACGCTAGCCTCGAGCACAGATACGCAGTATTTT. The encoded protein is CASSSTLASSTDTQYF. The rearrangement joins TRBV6-2 or TRBV6-3 to TRBJ2-3; the D gene is possibly TRBD2 (5 bases). This CDR3 spans 16 amino acids. Germline CDR1 reads MNHEY; CDR2 reads SVGEGT. V dropped 4 bases and J dropped 0 bases, with 14 bases sitting between them.

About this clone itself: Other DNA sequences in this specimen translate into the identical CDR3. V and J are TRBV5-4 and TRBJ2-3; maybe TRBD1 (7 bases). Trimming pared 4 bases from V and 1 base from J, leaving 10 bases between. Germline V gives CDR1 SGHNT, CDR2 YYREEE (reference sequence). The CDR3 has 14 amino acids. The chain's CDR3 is CASSSRGGTDTQYF. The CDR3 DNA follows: TGTGCCAGCAGCAGCAGGGGGGGCACAGATACGCAGTATTTT.

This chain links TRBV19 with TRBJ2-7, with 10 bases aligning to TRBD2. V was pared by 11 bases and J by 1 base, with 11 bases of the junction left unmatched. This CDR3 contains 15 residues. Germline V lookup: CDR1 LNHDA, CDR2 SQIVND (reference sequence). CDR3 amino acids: CAYDPGTSESYEQYF. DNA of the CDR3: TGTGCCTACGACCCCGGGACTAGCGAATCCTACGAGCAGTACTTC. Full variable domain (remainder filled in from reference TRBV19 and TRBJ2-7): DGGITQSPKYLFRKEGQNVTLSCEQNLNHDAMYWYRQDPGQGLRLIYYSQIVNDFQKGDIAEGYSVSREKKESFPLTVTSAQKNPTAFYLCAYDPGTSESYEQYFGPGTRLTVT.

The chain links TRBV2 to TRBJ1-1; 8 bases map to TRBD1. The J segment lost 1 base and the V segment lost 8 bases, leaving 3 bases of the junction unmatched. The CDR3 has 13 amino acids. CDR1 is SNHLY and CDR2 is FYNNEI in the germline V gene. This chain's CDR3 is CASQDRANTEAFF. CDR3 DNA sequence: TGTGCCAGCCAGGACAGGGCGAACACTGAAGCTTTCTTT.

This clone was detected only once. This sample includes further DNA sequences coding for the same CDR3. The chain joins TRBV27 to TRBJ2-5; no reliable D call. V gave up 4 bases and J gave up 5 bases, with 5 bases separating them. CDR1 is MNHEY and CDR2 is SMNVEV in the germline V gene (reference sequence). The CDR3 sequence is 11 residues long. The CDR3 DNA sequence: TGTGCCAGCAGTTATCGGGAGACCCAGTACTTC. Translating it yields CASSYRETQYF.

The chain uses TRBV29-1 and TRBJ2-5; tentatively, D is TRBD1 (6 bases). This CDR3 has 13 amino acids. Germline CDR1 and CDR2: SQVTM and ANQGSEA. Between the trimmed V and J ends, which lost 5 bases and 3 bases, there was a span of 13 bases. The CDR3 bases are TGCAGCGTTTATGGACAGAGAGAAGAGACCCAGTACTTC. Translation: CSVYGQREETQYF.

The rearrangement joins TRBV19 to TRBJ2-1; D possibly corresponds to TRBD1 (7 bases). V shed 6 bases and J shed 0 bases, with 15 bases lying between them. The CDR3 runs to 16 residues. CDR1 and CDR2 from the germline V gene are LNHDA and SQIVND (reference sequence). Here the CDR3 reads CASSRRRDSSYNEQFF. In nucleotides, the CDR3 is TGTGCCAGTAGCCGTCGGCGGGACAGCTCCTACAATGAGCAGTTCTTC.

The CDR3 DNA is TGCGCCAGCAGCCAACAAACCGGGCGGGACGCCTACGAGCAGTACTTC. Translated, it gives CASSQQTGRDAYEQYF. J is TRBJ2-7 and V is TRBV4-1, with a tentative D call TRBD2 (6 bases). Germline CDR1 reads MGHRA; CDR2 reads YSYEKL. Trimming pared 2 bases from V and 2 bases from J, leaving 16 bases between. The CDR3 runs to 16 residues.

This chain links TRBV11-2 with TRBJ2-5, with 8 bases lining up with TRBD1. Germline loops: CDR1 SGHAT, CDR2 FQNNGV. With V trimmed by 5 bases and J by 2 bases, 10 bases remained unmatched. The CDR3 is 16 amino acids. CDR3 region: CASSPLRGRRQETQYF. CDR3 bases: TGTGCCAGCAGCCCTCTCAGGGGGCGGAGGCAAGAGACCCAGTACTTC.

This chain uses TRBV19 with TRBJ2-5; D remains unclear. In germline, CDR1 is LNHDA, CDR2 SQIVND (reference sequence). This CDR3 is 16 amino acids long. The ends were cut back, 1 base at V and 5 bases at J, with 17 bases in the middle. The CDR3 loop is CASSIVGSLTRETQYF. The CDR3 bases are TGTGCCAGTAGTATAGTTGGCAGCTTGACCAGGGAGACCCAGTACTTC.

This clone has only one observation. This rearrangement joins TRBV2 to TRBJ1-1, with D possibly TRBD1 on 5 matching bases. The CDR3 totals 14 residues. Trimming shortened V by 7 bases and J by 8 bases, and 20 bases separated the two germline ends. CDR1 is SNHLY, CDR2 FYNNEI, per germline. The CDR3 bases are TGTGCCAGCATTGGGATAAGGGGAGGAGAAGAAGCTTTCTTT. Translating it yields CASIGIRGGEEAFF. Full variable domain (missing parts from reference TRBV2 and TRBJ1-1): EPEVTQTPSHQVTQMGQEVILRCVPISNHLYFYWYRQILGQKVEFLVSFYNNEISEKSEIFDDQFSVERPDGSNFTLKIRSTKLEDSAMYFCASIGIRGGEEAFFGQGTRLTVV.

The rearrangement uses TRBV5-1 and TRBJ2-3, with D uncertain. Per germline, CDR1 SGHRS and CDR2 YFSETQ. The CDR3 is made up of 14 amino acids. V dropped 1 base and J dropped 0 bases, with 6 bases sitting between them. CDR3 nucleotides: TGCGCCAGCAGCTTGATGCAGAGCACAGATACGCAGTATTTT. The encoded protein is CASSLMQSTDTQYF.

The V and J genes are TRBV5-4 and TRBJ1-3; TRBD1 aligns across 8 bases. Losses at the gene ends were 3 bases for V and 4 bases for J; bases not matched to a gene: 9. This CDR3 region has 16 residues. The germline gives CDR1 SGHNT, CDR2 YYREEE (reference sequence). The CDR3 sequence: CASSSATGGRGNTIYF. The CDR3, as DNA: TGTGCCAGCAGCTCCGCCACAGGGGGAAGGGGAAACACCATATATTTT.

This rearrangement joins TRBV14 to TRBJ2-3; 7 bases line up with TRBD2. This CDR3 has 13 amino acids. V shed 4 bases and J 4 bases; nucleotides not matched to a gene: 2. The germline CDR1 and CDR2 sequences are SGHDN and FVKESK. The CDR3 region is CASSPGRADTQYF. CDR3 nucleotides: TGTGCCAGCAGCCCGGGGAGGGCAGATACGCAGTATTTT.

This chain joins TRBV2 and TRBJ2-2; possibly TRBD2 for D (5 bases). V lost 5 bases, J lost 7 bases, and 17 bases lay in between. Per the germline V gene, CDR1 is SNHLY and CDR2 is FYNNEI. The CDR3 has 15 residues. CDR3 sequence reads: CASSILGLPSGELFF. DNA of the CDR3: TGTGCCAGCAGTATCTTAGGACTGCCTAGCGGGGAGCTGTTTTTT.

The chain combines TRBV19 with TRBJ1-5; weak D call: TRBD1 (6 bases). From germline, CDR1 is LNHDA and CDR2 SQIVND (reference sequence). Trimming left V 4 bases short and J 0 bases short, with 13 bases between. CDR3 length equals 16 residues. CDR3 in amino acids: CASSTDRGYSNQPQHF. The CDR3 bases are TGTGCCAGTAGTACGGACAGAGGTTATAGCAATCAGCCCCAGCATTTT.

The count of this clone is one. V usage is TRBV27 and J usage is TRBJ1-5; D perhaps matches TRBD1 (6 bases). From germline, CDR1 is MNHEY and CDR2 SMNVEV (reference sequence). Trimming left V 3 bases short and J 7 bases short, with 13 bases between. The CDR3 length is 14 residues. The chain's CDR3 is CASSFGFGGQPQHF. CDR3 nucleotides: TGTGCCAGCAGTTTCGGCTTTGGGGGCCAGCCCCAGCATTTT.

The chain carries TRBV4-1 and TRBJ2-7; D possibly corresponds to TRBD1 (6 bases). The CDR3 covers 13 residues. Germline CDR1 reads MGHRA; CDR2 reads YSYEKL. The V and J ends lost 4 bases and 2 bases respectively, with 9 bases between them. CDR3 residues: CASSRDRTYEQYF. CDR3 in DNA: TGCGCCAGCAGCCGAGACAGGACCTACGAGCAGTACTTC.

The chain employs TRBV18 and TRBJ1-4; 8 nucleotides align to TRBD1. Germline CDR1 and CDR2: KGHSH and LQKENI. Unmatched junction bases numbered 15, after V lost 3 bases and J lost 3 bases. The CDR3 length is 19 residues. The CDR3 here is CASSPQGANVVRANEKLFF. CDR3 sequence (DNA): TGTGCCAGCTCACCGCAGGGGGCTAATGTGGTTCGAGCTAATGAAAAACTGTTTTTT.

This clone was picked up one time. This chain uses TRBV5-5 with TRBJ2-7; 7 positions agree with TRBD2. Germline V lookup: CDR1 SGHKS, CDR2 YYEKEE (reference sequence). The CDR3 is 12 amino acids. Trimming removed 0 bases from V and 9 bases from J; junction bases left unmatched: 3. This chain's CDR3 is CASSLGAGVQYF. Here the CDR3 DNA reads TGTGCCAGCAGCTTGGGGGCGGGAGTGCAGTACTTC.

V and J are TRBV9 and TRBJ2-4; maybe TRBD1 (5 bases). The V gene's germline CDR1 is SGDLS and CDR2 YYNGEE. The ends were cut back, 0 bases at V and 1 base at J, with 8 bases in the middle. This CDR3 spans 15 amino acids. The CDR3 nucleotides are TGTGCCAGCAGCGTAGGTGGGGCCGCCAAAAACATTCAGTACTTC. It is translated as CASSVGGAAKNIQYF.